The source of this T cell receptor beta chain is a study of OX40 agonist ivuxolimab in advanced cancers. Profiled with immunoSEQ multiplex PCR; TCRdb holds only in-frame clones, not every one. The sample holds over 55,000 clones; 86% are singletons and the top ten take under 0.7%. This CDR3 region has 16 residues. Germline CDR1 reads SGHVS; CDR2 reads FQNEAQ. V was pared by 1 base and J by 3 bases, with 16 bases between. Specimen: CD4+ or CD8+ T cells sorted from blood, collected in a trial of the OX40 agonist ivuxolimab. The TCR comes from an adult with an advanced solid tumor such as melanoma, head and neck, liver or kidney cancer. The chain is built from TRBV7-8 and TRBJ2-7; perhaps D is TRBD1 or TRBD2 (5 bases each). The CDR3 sequence: CASSLVPGTAHYEQYF. The CDR3 nucleotides are TGTGCCAGCAGCTTAGTACCTGGGACCGCTCACTACGAGCAGTACTTC.